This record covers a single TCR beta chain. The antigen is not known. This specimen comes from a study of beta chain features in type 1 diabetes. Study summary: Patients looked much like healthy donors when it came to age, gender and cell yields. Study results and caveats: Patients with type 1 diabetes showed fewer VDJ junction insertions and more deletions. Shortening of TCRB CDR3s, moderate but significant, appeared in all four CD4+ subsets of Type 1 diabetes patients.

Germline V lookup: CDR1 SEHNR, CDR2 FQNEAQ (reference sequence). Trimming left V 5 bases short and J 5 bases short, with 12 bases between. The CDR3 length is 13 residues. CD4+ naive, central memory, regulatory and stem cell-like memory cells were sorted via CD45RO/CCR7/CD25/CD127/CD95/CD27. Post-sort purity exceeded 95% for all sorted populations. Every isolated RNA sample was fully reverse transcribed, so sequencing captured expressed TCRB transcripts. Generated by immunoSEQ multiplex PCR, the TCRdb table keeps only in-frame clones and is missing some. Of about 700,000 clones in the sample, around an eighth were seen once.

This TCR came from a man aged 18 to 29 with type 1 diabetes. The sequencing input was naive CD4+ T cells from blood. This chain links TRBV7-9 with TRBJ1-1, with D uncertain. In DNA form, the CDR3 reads TGTGCCAGCAGCCCCCTTTTGGGGACTGAAGCTTTCTTT. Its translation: CASSPLLGTEAFF.